One sample yielded the 6 T cell receptor beta chains listed below, sequenced in a study of Graves' ophthalmopathy and Graves' hyperthyroidism. RNA transcripts served as template for amplifying TCR beta CDR3 sequences. The authors performed first-round RT-PCR with HTBI primers and then a second-round multiplex PCR. TCRdb recomputed calls from the multiplex PCR reads with MiXCR, one row per CDR3 protein. The data contain 650,000 to 900,000 distinct CDR3 sequences, 35% to 50% of them singletons. The sequencing input was peripheral blood. The source is an adult man with Graves' ophthalmopathy.

This clonotype has more than one count but fewer than ten. A junction boundary mismatches the germline segment, possibly from a read error. The rearrangement uses TRBV7-7 and TRBJ2-2, with D maybe TRBD2 (5 bases). The CDR3 runs to 16 residues. Germline V gene data show CDR1 as SSHAT and CDR2 as FNYEAQ (reference sequence). The CDR3 sequence: CASSLDTGANTGELFF. CDR3 nucleotide sequence: TGTGCTAGCAGCTTAGATACCGGGGCGAACACCGGGGAGCTGTTTTTT.

At least ten counts were recorded for this clonotype. The V gene is TRBV19, the J gene TRBJ1-1; TRBD1 is a possible D gene (6 bases). This CDR3 has 13 amino acids. Trimming pared 4 bases from V and 2 bases from J, leaving 8 bases between. Germline CDR1 and CDR2: LNHDA and SQIVND (reference sequence). The CDR3 DNA sequence: TGTGCCAGTAGTAACAGGGCAAACACTGAAGCTTTCTTT. This sequence encodes CASSNRANTEAFF.

As concerns this clonotype: A much larger clone differs by one base, so this may be a read error. The chain links TRBV2 to TRBJ1-6, with D possibly matching TRBD1 (5 bases). From germline, CDR1 is SNHLY and CDR2 FYNNEI. This CDR3 is 14 amino acids long. CDR3 sequence (DNA): TGTGCCAGCACCACCCAAACAGGAAATTCACCCTTCCACTTT. Translation gives CASTTQTGNSPFHF.

This clonotype has ten or more counts. The chain recombines TRBV9 with TRBJ1-1, with D unclear. The germline V gene encodes CDR1 SGDLS and CDR2 YYNGEE. Trimming shortened V by 2 bases and J by 8 bases, and 16 bases separated the two germline ends. This CDR3 has 14 residues. In DNA, the CDR3 is TGTGCCAGCAGCGTTACGGAAACGGGCTCAGAAGCTTTCTTT. Its protein product is CASSVTETGSEAFF.

On this clonotype: One end of the junction varies from germline; a read error may be responsible. The chain employs TRBV25-1 and TRBJ1-5; no firm D call. This CDR3 comprises 14 residues. Germline V lookup: CDR1 MGHDK, CDR2 SYGVNS. CDR3 in amino acids: CASSLGRNNRPQHF. The CDR3 coding sequence is TGTGCCAGCAGCTTGGGTCGGAACAATCGGCCCCAGCATTTT.

This clonotype has just a few counts. The junction shows a germline mismatch at one end, possibly a read error. The chain couples TRBV10-3 to TRBJ2-7, with TRBD2 identical over 10 bases. CDR3 size: 13 residues. The germline V gene has CDR1 ENHRY and CDR2 SYGVKD. The CDR3 spells CASSAYPSGRQYF. The CDR3 nucleotides are TGTGCCAGCAGTGCCTACCCTAGCGGGAGGCAGTACTTC.